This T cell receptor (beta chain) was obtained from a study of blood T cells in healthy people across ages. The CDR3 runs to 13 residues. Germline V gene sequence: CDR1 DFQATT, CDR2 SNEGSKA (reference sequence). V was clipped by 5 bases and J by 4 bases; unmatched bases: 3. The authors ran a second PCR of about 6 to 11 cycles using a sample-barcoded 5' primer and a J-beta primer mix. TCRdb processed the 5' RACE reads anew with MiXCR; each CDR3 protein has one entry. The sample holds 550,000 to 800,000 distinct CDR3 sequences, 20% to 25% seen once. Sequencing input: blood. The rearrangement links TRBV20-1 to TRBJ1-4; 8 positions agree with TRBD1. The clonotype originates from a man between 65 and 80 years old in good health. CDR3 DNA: TGCAGTGCTTACGACAGGGGTAATGAAAAACTGTTTTTT. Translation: CSAYDRGNEKLFF.